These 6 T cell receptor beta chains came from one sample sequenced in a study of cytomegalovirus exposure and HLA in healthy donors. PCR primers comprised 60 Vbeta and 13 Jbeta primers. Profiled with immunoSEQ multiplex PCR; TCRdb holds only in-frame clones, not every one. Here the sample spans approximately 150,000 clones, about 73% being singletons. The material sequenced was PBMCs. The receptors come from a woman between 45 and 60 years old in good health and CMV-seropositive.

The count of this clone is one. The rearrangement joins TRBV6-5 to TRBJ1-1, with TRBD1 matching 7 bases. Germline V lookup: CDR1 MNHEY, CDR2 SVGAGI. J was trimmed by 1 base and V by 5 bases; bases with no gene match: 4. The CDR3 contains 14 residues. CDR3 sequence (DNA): TGTGCCAGCAGTCAACAGGGGCAGAACACTGAAGCTTTCTTT. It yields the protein CASSQQGQNTEAFF.

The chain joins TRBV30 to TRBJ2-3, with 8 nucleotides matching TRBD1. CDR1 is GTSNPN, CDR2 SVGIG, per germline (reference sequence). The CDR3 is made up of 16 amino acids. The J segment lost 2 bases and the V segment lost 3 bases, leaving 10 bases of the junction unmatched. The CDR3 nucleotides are TGTGCCTGGAGCGAGCCGGGACAGGATTTCACAGATACGCAGTATTTT. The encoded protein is CAWSEPGQDFTDTQYF.

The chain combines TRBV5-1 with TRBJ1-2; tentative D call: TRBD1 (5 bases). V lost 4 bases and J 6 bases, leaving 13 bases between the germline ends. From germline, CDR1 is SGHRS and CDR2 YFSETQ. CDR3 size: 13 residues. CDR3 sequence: CASSQQAGHGYTF. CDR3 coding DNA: TGCGCCAGCAGCCAACAGGCAGGCCATGGCTACACCTTC.

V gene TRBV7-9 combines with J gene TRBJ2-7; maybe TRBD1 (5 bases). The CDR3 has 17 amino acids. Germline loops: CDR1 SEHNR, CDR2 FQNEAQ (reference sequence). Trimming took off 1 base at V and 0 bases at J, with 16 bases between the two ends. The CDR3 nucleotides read TGTGCCAGCAGCTTAGAACCAGGGCATAGGATCTCCTACGAGCAGTACTTC. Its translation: CASSLEPGHRISYEQYF.

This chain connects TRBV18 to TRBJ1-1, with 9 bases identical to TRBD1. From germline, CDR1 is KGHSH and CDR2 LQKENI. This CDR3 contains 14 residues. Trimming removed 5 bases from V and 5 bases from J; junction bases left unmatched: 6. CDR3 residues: CASSLTGGGTEAFF. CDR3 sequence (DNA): TGTGCCAGCTCATTGACAGGGGGAGGTACTGAAGCTTTCTTT.

The CDR3 loop reads CSVEDWGAAGQETQYF. The CDR3 DNA sequence: TGCAGCGTTGAAGATTGGGGGGCAGCGGGGCAAGAGACCCAGTACTTC. The gene calls are TRBV29-1 and TRBJ2-5, with D possibly TRBD2 on 7 matching bases. V lost 0 bases, J lost 2 bases, and 16 bases lay in between. The CDR3 loop spans 16 amino acids. CDR1 and CDR2 (germline): SQVTM, ANQGSEA. Full variable domain (rest looked up from reference TRBV29-1 and TRBJ2-5): SAVISQKPSRDICQRGTSLTIQCQVDSQVTMMFWYRQQPGQSLTLIATANQGSEATYESGFVIDKFPISRPNLTFSTLTVSNMSPEDSSIYLCSVEDWGAAGQETQYFGPGTRLLVL.